The source of this T cell receptor beta chain is a study of T cells in Graves' hyperthyroidism and ophthalmopathy. Turning to the study itself: Pretreatment peripheral blood was obtained at initial diagnosis.

Absent ophthalmopathy progression within 18 months defined stable Graves' hyperthyroidism. Every diagnosis used clinical symptoms, serum thyroxine and TRAb, thyroid ultrasound and orbital computed tomography. This clonotype was counted ten times or more. In germline, CDR1 is SGHTA, CDR2 FQGNSA. V dropped 0 bases and J dropped 7; count of bases not matched to a gene: 3. The CDR3 consists of 14 residues. It was RNA transcripts that yielded the amplified TCR beta CDR3 regions. Researchers ran a first-round RT-PCR on the TCR CDR3 using the HTBI primer set. TCRdb re-called the multiplex PCR reads with MiXCR, one entry per CDR3 protein. The sample records hundreds of thousands of distinct CDR3 sequences, approximately 15% being singletons.

The sequencing input was blood. The clonotype comes from a woman between 18 and 29 years old with Graves' hyperthyroidism. The V and J genes are TRBV7-2 and TRBJ1-3; 7 nucleotides agree with TRBD1. Here the CDR3 reads CASSLAPQGNTIYF. The CDR3 region has the DNA TGTGCCAGCAGCTTAGCCCCACAGGGGAACACCATATATTTT.